This TCR beta chain was profiled in a study of persistence of HIV-infected CD4 T cells. Study summary: Blood samples, up to roughly 200 mL, came from multiple time points, except two leukapheresis donors sampled once.

This was the immunoSEQ version 4 assay in survey mode. Sequencing used immunoSEQ multiplex PCR; TCRdb keeps in-frame clones, though not all of them. The table lists approximately 18,000 clones, 55% to 65% of them singletons. An overlapping HIV-1 Gag peptide pool stimulated these cells at 0.85 to 1 ug/peptide/mL. Sorting of responding CD4+ T cells relied on upregulated CD40 ligand together with CD69. For at least 4 years, plasma HIV-1 RNA was undetectable (<50 copies/mL). Concerning this clone itself: Its target is not known.

CDR3 size: 18 residues. The J segment lost 0 bases and the V segment lost 4 bases, leaving 13 bases of the junction unmatched. Germline V CDR1 and CDR2: SGHRS, YFSETQ. General study findings and limits: Degenerate expanded CDR3beta sequences were enriched among CMV- and Gag-responding cells.

V gene TRBV5-1 combines with J gene TRBJ1-1; 9 positions agree with TRBD1. The clonotype was recovered from an adult woman with HIV who was CMV-seropositive. The sequenced sample was CD4+ T cells sorted from PBMCs after roughly 17-hour stimulation, obtained from a patient who received antiretroviral therapy. For the CDR3, the DNA is TGCGCCAGCAGCAAATACAAGGACAGGGGCCTCATGAACACTGAAGCTTTCTTT. The encoded protein is CASSKYKDRGLMNTEAFF.